This T cell receptor (beta chain) comes out of a study of metastatic and nonmetastatic thyroid tumors. All patients were untreated before thyroid surgery. The CDR3 sequence is 15 residues long. Germline V gene data show CDR1 as MNHNS and CDR2 as SASEGT. V was pared by 3 bases and J by 4 bases, with 15 bases between. TCRdb reprocessed the PCR reads via MiXCR. Of about 4,900 clones listed, roughly 27% are singletons. In its sample, this clone was seen a few times. Material: adjacent normal tissue. The receptor was isolated from a female donor with papillary thyroid cancer or a benign thyroid nodule (not recorded which). Some clones in this sample may be carry-over from other donors' samples. This rearrangement joins TRBV6-1 to TRBJ1-2; D is possibly TRBD1 (5 bases). CDR3 protein: CASSETAIEAYGYTF. CDR3 bases: TGTGCCAGCAGTGAGACAGCGATTGAAGCCTATGGCTACACCTTC.